This T cell receptor (beta chain) comes out of a study of T-cell memory formation after mild COVID-19. The germline V gene encodes CDR1 LNHDA and CDR2 SQIVND (reference sequence). This CDR3 is built from 14 residues. Trimming shortened V by 5 bases and J by 4 bases, and 14 bases separated the two germline ends. MiXCR, applied by TCRdb to the 5' RACE reads, yields one record per CDR3 protein. The table includes approximately 98,000 distinct CDR3 sequences, over 15% detected once. The chain combines TRBV19 with TRBJ1-1; tentatively, D is TRBD1 (5 bases). The receptor comes from a man younger than 30 who had mild COVID-19 (a few samples of this study predate the infection). Cell type and time point are not known. What was sequenced was PBMCs or a T cell subset sorted from them (not recorded which). CDR3 DNA sequence: TGTGCCAGTAGTCCTTGGGGGGAGGGCACTGAAGCTTTCTTT. Translation: CASSPWGEGTEAFF.